This T cell receptor beta chain was sequenced for a study of blood T cell repertoires in COVID-19. Original processing methods: Amplification from reference gene primers served as the basis for estimated nucleated cell counts. The assay was immunoSEQ multiplex PCR, and TCRdb's table has in-frame clones only and misses some. V, J and clone size are taken as reported in that table, and D and trimming were inferred from the DNA itself. The sample shows around 270,000 clones, 80% to 90% of them seen only once. J gave up 4 bases and V 4 bases, and 5 bases lay outside the gene matches. Per germline, CDR1 SGHDT and CDR2 YYEEEE. This CDR3 has 14 amino acids.

Sequencing was carried out using peripheral blood. The TCR was taken from a woman in her 50s with acute or convalescent COVID-19. The rearrangement links TRBV5-6 to TRBJ1-5; TRBD1 agrees at 7 bases. This CDR3 reads CASSQMGQNQPQHF. Written as DNA, the CDR3 is TGTGCCAGCAGCCAGATGGGACAGAATCAGCCCCAGCATTTT.